Following are 15 T cell receptor beta chains from one sample sequenced in a study of lymphopenia after photon versus proton radiotherapy. This table comes from immunoSEQ multiplex PCR, and its TCRdb copy is limited to in-frame clones, with some not included. In the table there are about 22,000 clones, around 89% of which are singletons. The source material was peripheral blood, sampled from a patient treated with proton-based radiotherapy. The receptors come from a man older than 75 with esophageal cancer.

The chain links TRBV19 to TRBJ1-1; the D gene is possibly TRBD1 (5 bases). V was cut by 0 bases and J by 2 bases, with 16 bases left in between. This CDR3 comprises 17 residues. Germline-derived CDR1 and CDR2 are LNHDA and SQIVND (reference sequence). Here the CDR3 reads CASSIDPPDTYNTEAFF. The CDR3 DNA reads as TGTGCCAGTAGTATAGATCCCCCGGACACCTACAACACTGAAGCTTTCTTT.

The chain recombines TRBV5-1 with TRBJ2-2, with D possibly matching TRBD1 (5 bases). The germline gives CDR1 SGHRS, CDR2 YFSETQ. The CDR3 has 15 residues. V was shortened by 2 bases and J by 4 bases, with 12 bases between the two germline ends. In nucleotides, the CDR3 is TGCGCCAGCAGCTTTACGACAGCGACCACCGGGGAGCTGTTTTTT. This codes for CASSFTTATTGELFF.

The rearrangement joins TRBV18 to TRBJ1-1; D possibly corresponds to TRBD1 (5 bases). V dropped 4 bases and J dropped 3 bases, with 9 bases sitting between them. Per the germline V gene, CDR1 is KGHSH and CDR2 is LQKENI. The length of the CDR3 is 13 residues. CDR3 DNA sequence: TGTGCCAGCTCACTCTGGGGGGACACTGAAGCTTTCTTT. This codes for CASSLWGDTEAFF.

The chain recombines TRBV4-1 with TRBJ1-2; D is unclear. The CDR3 contains 15 residues. Deletions cut 1 base from V and 2 bases from J, with 11 bases between. Germline CDR1 MGHRA, CDR2 YSYEKL. The chain's CDR3 is CASSQGQSLNYGYTF. CDR3 nucleotide sequence: TGCGCCAGCAGCCAAGGCCAATCTCTCAACTATGGCTACACCTTC.

The V and J genes are TRBV7-9 and TRBJ1-1, with D perhaps matching TRBD1 (6 bases). CDR1 is SEHNR, CDR2 FQNEAQ, per germline (reference sequence). This CDR3 is built from 12 residues. The V end was cut by 5 bases, the J end by 10 bases, with 14 bases between. DNA for the CDR3: TGTGCCAGCAGCCCCACGGGGGGGGCAGCTTTCTTT. Residues: CASSPTGGAAFF. The full variable domain, rest sourced from reference TRBV7-9 and TRBJ1-1, is DTGVSQNPRHKITKRGQNVTFRCDPISEHNRLYWYRQTLGQGPEFLTYFQNEAQLEKSRLLSDRFSAERPKGSFSTLEIQRTEQGDSAMYLCASSPTGGAAFFGQGTRLTVV.

The chain joins TRBV5-6 to TRBJ1-1, with D unclear. The CDR3 runs to 15 residues. Germline CDR1 SGHDT, CDR2 YYEEEE. V shed 3 bases and J shed 3 bases, with 15 bases lying between them. CDR3 sequence reads: CASSSIKTLDTEAFF. The CDR3 bases are TGTGCCAGCAGCTCTATTAAGACCCTAGACACTGAAGCTTTCTTT.

The sample holds one count of this clone. V is TRBV9 and J is TRBJ2-2; D might be TRBD1 (6 bases). The CDR3 covers 14 residues. Trimming stripped 4 bases from V and 1 base from J, with 8 bases between. The germline gives CDR1 SGDLS, CDR2 YYNGEE. CDR3 bases: TGTGCCAGCAGCATACAGGGGAACACCGGGGAGCTGTTTTTT. This encodes CASSIQGNTGELFF.

Turning to this clone: At one of its ends the junction is not consistent with the germline gene, which may arise from a read error. The chain has TRBV7-7 and TRBJ1-4; D is perhaps TRBD1 (6 bases). Germline CDR1 and CDR2: SSHAT and FNYEAQ (reference sequence). The CDR3 is made up of 15 amino acids. CDR3 sequence: CASSKSPGEGEKLFF. CDR3 in DNA: TGTGCTAGCAGCAAGTCGCCAGGGGAGGGTGAAAAACTGTTTTTT. Full variable domain (outside the CDR3, taken from reference TRBV7-7 and TRBJ1-4): GAGVSQSPRYKVTKRGQDVTLRCDPISSHATLYWYQQALGQGPEFLTYFNYEAQPDKSGLPSDRFSAERPEGSISTLTIQRTEQRDSAMYRCASSKSPGEGEKLFFGSGTQLSVL.

The chain couples TRBV7-8 to TRBJ1-5; D is undetermined. CDR3 size: 15 residues. The germline V gene has CDR1 SGHVS and CDR2 FQNEAQ. V lost 2 bases and J lost 0, with 8 bases in between. The CDR3 is CASSLWVTSNQPQHF. CDR3 nucleotide sequence: TGTGCCAGCAGCTTATGGGTGACTAGCAATCAGCCCCAGCATTTT.

The chain uses TRBV5-6 and TRBJ1-3, with D uncertain. There are 14 residues in the CDR3. Between the trimmed V and J ends, which lost 2 bases and 2 bases, there was a span of 8 bases. Looked up from germline, CDR1 is SGHDT and CDR2 is YYEEEE. The CDR3 nucleotides are TGTGCCAGCAGCTTCGGAGGGCCTGGAAACACCATATATTTT. Protein sequence: CASSFGGPGNTIYF.

The CDR3 spells CASSLGGTGASYEQYF. In nucleotides, the CDR3 is TGTGCCAGCAGCTTAGGAGGGACAGGGGCTTCCTACGAGCAGTACTTC. The chain has TRBV13 and TRBJ2-7, with 10 bases matching TRBD1. Trimming removed 0 bases from V and 1 base from J; junction bases left unmatched: 3. The CDR3 extends over 16 amino acids. Germline V gives CDR1 PRHDT, CDR2 FYEKMQ (reference sequence).

This chain uses TRBV7-9 with TRBJ2-7; tentatively, D is TRBD1 or TRBD2 (6 bases each). Germline-derived CDR1 and CDR2 are SEHNR and FQNEAQ (reference sequence). V was pared by 4 bases and J by 2 bases, with 18 bases between. The CDR3 is 16 residues long. The CDR3 protein is CASSSDVRGDPYEQYF. For the CDR3, the DNA is TGTGCCAGCAGCTCGGACGTAAGGGGGGACCCCTACGAGCAGTACTTC.

In its sample, this clone was seen once. This rearrangement joins TRBV19 to TRBJ1-2; D may be TRBD1 (5 bases). There are 13 residues in the CDR3. Deletions cut 5 bases from V and 4 bases from J, with 11 bases between. Germline values: CDR1 LNHDA, CDR2 SQIVND (reference sequence). DNA of the CDR3: TGTGCCAGTAGTTTTGCAGGGTCCTATGGCTACACCTTC. Protein: CASSFAGSYGYTF.

V gene TRBV2 combines with J gene TRBJ2-1, with 15 bases fitting TRBD2. The V and J ends lost 4 bases and 8 bases, in that order; junction bases with no gene match: 6. The V gene's germline CDR1 is SNHLY and CDR2 FYNNEI. CDR3 length: 16 residues. CDR3 in amino acids: CASSGPGLAGGYEQFF. For the CDR3, the DNA is TGTGCCAGCAGTGGGCCGGGACTAGCGGGGGGTTATGAGCAGTTCTTC.

The rearrangement links TRBV7-2 to TRBJ2-7; 7 bases are a match to TRBD2. Germline-derived CDR1 and CDR2 are SGHTA and FQGNSA. This CDR3 contains 15 residues. The trim removed 5 bases at V and 3 bases at J, leaving 10 bases unmatched. This CDR3 is CASSRGTGEGYEQYF. CDR3 DNA: TGTGCCAGCAGCCGGGGCACGGGGGAGGGCTACGAGCAGTACTTC.